This T cell receptor beta chain originates from a study of shared clonotypes between healthy human individuals (dated by TCRdb to the early 2020s). About the study as a whole: A few men and a couple of women, aged 18 to 49 years, made up the cohort. Per donor, three plates each were used for CD4 naive and CD4 memory, two for CD8 naive, and one for CD8 memory. Each donor's leukapheresis produced roughly between about 0.9 and 9.5 billion PBMCs. Different laboratories and diverse techniques were used to prepare libraries and sequence TCR repertoires, to increase sequencing depth and limit assay-specific biases. The study deeply sequenced blood TCR repertoires of about 5 healthy adults to estimate repertoire size and the extent of clonotype sharing between individuals. What the study reported, not specific to this receptor: Sampling was restricted to blood, and TCR repertoires in tissues likely differ from the TCR repertoires found in blood. Because the study included only a small number of donors, the genetic and exposure-history diversity represented was limited. Pairwise subsampling led to the expectation that sequencing depth would affect the degree of clonotype sharing among donors. Higher generation probabilities were observed for clonotypes shared by all four sorted-subset donors than for non-shared clonotypes. Approximately 5% of naive CD4, around 3.6% of naive CD8, approximately 2.2% of memory CD4, and less than 0.45% of memory CD8 clonotypes were shared across a few donors. Rarefaction of sorted-subset datasets indicated incomplete sequencing despite the large sequencing depth. Naive subsets generally had larger estimated clonotype richness than memory subsets did.

The donors were healthy, HIV-negative adults who had no recently reported acute infections or vaccinations. Every donor was a Caucasian adult living in Nashville, Tennessee, USA. CD4+ T cells were enriched through magnetic negative selection, after which naive cells were positively selected on CD45RA and the remaining negative fraction served as the memory subset. After blood collection by leukapheresis, PBMCs were isolated using Ficoll-Histopaque density gradient centrifugation and then cryopreserved in the vapor phase of liquid nitrogen. Analytical flow cytometry was used to check the purity and quantity of each magnetically sorted T cell population. Genomic DNA was isolated from every sorted fraction and measured by UV absorbance on a Nanodrop 2000c. Using the deep immunoSEQ assay, TCR CDR3 regions were amplified from genomic DNA by multiplex PCR. Extracted genomic DNA from each cell subset was spread evenly across all wells of several immunoSEQ 96-well plates, with each plate serving as a replicate. Each replicate PCR for sorted subsets received around 210 ng genomic DNA, equal to 28,000 or so T cell genomes. The purified libraries were quantified using a Qubit 3.0 fluorometer, sized with a Bioanalyzer 2100, and then quantified again using the KAPA Library Quantification kit. Every immunoSEQ 96-well plate was sequenced on a separate single-read 150-cycle Illumina NextSeq 550 flow cell. As for how the authors treated the data: Because only junctional sequences without quality scores were contained in the immunoSEQ output, filtering matching that applied to full-length reads could not be performed. Sequences were annotated with PyIR, a Python wrapper for IgBLAST v1.9, and V/J genes and CDR3 were assigned using IMGT germline references. Any read was removed if the V/J assignment was weak (E-value above 1e-6), the CDR3 was missing, or the read contained stop codons, out-of-frame junctions, or ambiguous translated residues. V3J clonotypes were defined as sequences sharing the same inferred V gene, J gene, and CDR3 amino acid sequence. The percentage overlap between two repertoires was calculated by dividing the number of shared unique clonotypes by the size of the smaller repertoire. Richness of each repertoire was evaluated using RTK rarefaction, the Chao1 estimator, and Recon v2.1 estimates of unobserved clonotypes. Generation probabilities for all TCRbeta clonotypes obtained by the gDNA method from a handful of donors were computed using OLGA. Imported from immuneACCESS, the table was reduced by TCRdb to in-frame sequences with V and J called. These copies leave out some clones; in studies compared against another copy, an unresolved V gene accounts for under half, and the cause of the remainder is not known. That table gives V, J and clone size, and the DNA gave D and trimming. The sample contains approximately 2.4 million clones, about 94% of them found a single time. The top ten hold 0.13% of the sample.

In the germline V gene, CDR1 corresponds to ENHRY and CDR2 to SYGVKD. From the cysteine through the phenylalanine, the CDR3 covers 15 amino acids. The kept DNA is CDR3 alone, 45 bases in frame from the first base. V is cut back by 0 bases and J by 2 bases, with 0 bases in the junction unmatched. To note about this clone: The antigen this receptor binds is unknown. Within one base of it there is no much larger clone, and no base qualities were kept.

The sequencing input was naive CD4+ T cells sorted from blood. Sample cell subset or site, as interpreted from the label and publication: CD45RA+ positively selected. The rearranged chain carries TRBV10-3 and TRBJ1-4; 7 nucleotides in the junction match TRBD1. The sequence came from a man aged 18 to 30 in good health. The CDR3 reads as follows: CAISESTGTNEKLFF. The nucleotides are TGTGCCATCAGTGAGTCGACAGGGACTAATGAAAAACTGTTTTTT.